The TCR beta chain under discussion was sequenced for a study of cytomegalovirus exposure and HLA in healthy donors. On this clone: Its antigen is undetermined.

Broader study findings: Cytomegalovirus-associated TCR beta chains were listed, numbering 150 to 200.

Looked up from germline, CDR1 is SGHNT and CDR2 is YYREEE (reference sequence). Deletions cut 4 bases from V and 7 bases from J, with 8 bases between. This CDR3 is 11 amino acids long. PCR was performed using 60 Vbeta and 13 Jbeta primers. TCRdb's table, derived via immunoSEQ multiplex PCR, lists solely in-frame clones and lacks some. The sample carries 250,000 to 350,000 clones, approximately 90% recorded once. This chain uses TRBV5-4 with TRBJ1-2, with D hard to call. The receptor was derived from a woman between 18 and 30 years old in good health and CMV-seronegative. What was sequenced was PBMCs. Written as DNA, the CDR3 is TGTGCCAGCAGCCGGGAGGGTGGCTACACCTTC. Translation: CASSREGGYTF.